This TCR beta chain was sequenced in a study of blood T cell repertoires in COVID-19. From germline, CDR1 is SQVTM and CDR2 ANQGSEA. The CDR3 is made up of 14 amino acids. With 2 bases removed from V and 4 bases from J, the gap between germline ends came to 13 bases. Only in-frame clones appear in the TCRdb table, and some are missing; sequencing was by immunoSEQ multiplex PCR. Found here are 90,000 to 100,000 clones, 85% of them singletons; the top ten hold 35% to 40%. The sequence came from an elderly man with acute or convalescent COVID-19. This sequence joins TRBV29-1 and TRBJ2-3; tentative D call: TRBD2 (6 bases). The material sequenced was peripheral blood. The CDR3 DNA is TGCAGCGTTGAAATGGGGGAGGTAGCAGATACGCAGTATTTT. It specifies CSVEMGEVADTQYF.